A single sample is the source of the 27 T cell receptor beta chains below, sequenced in a study of T cells in Graves' hyperthyroidism and ophthalmopathy. RNA transcripts gave rise to amplified TCR beta CDR3 regions. TCR CDR3 regions were first amplified by RT-PCR with HTBI primers. One entry per CDR3 protein results from TCRdb running MiXCR on the multiplex PCR reads. This table has about half a million distinct CDR3 sequences, about 20% appearing once. Input material: blood. These receptors were taken from an older woman with Graves' ophthalmopathy.

A few counts support this clonotype. The chain combines TRBV5-1 with TRBJ2-1, with 15 bases fitting TRBD2. Germline V gene lookup returns CDR1 SGHRS and CDR2 YFSETQ. This CDR3 spans 17 amino acids. The trim removed 3 bases at V and 3 bases at J, leaving 4 bases unmatched. CDR3 DNA sequence: TGCGCCAGCAGCTCACCGGGACTAGCGGGGGGCTACAATGAGCAGTTCTTC. It yields the protein CASSSPGLAGGYNEQFF.

In its sample, this clonotype was seen a few times. This sequence joins TRBV7-9 and TRBJ2-3; 8 bases match TRBD2. With 5 bases clipped from V and 5 bases from J, the junction kept 9 bases outside the gene matches. The germline CDR1 and CDR2 sequences are SEHNR and FQNEAQ (reference sequence). The CDR3 totals 15 residues. For the CDR3, the DNA is TGTGCCAGCAGCCCGAGCGGGAGAGGGGTAGATACGCAGTATTTT. This gives the protein CASSPSGRGVDTQYF.

The table lists this clonotype with many counts. The chain links TRBV28 to TRBJ1-5, with TRBD1 identical over 9 bases. Per the germline V gene, CDR1 is MDHEN and CDR2 is SYDVKM. The CDR3 loop spans 17 amino acids. V shed 4 bases and J 0 bases; nucleotides not matched to a gene: 7. The CDR3 spells CASSSGSGQGSNQPQHF. CDR3 DNA sequence: TGTGCCAGCAGTTCGGGATCGGGACAGGGTAGCAATCAGCCCCAGCATTTT.

This clonotype has a handful of counts. The chain is built from TRBV10-3 and TRBJ2-3; 7 nucleotides agree with TRBD2. Losses at the gene ends were 2 bases for V and 3 bases for J; bases not matched to a gene: 5. CDR3 length: 15 amino acids. Germline CDR1 ENHRY, CDR2 SYGVKD. The CDR3 DNA reads as TGTGCCATCAGTGAGGGCGTGGGAGGGACAGATACGCAGTATTTT. Its translation is CAISEGVGGTDTQYF.

This clonotype was detected only once. The chain has TRBV7-9 and TRBJ1-6; D ambiguous. CDR3 size: 14 residues. V was pared by 8 bases and J by 8 bases, with 16 bases between. The germline gives CDR1 SEHNR, CDR2 FQNEAQ (reference sequence). The CDR3 reads CASASAAFDSPLHF. CDR3 coding DNA: TGTGCCAGCGCAAGTGCGGCTTTCGATTCACCCCTCCACTTT.

The V and J genes are TRBV20-1 and TRBJ2-7; 9 nucleotides agree with TRBD1. J was trimmed by 4 bases and V by 6 bases; bases with no gene match: 10. Germline CDR1 is DFQATT and CDR2 is SNEGSKA (reference sequence). CDR3 length: 14 amino acids. The CDR3 DNA reads as TGCAGTGCGCACTCCGGGACAGGGAAGTACGAGCAGTACTTC. Protein: CSAHSGTGKYEQYF.

This clonotype appeared many times. The chain uses TRBV30 and TRBJ1-1; D call uncertain. There are 12 residues in the CDR3. Germline V gene data show CDR1 as GTSNPN and CDR2 as SVGIG (reference sequence). V was trimmed by 0 bases and J by 6 bases, leaving 8 bases between them. CDR3 DNA: TGTGCCTGGAGTGTACTGGTAGCTGAAGCTTTCTTT. This sequence encodes CAWSVLVAEAFF.

This clonotype showed up many times. The CDR3, as DNA: TGTGCCAGCAGCAAGGCCGGGACATCGTATAATTCACCCCTCCACTTT. This gives the protein CASSKAGTSYNSPLHF. The J gene is TRBJ1-6, the V gene TRBV12-3 or TRBV12-4; weak D call: TRBD1 (6 bases). The CDR3 runs 16 residues. The V end was cut by 6 bases, the J end by 4 bases, with 16 bases between.

V is TRBV4-2 and J is TRBJ2-3; tentatively, D is TRBD1 or TRBD2 (5 bases each). Trimming left V 5 bases short and J 2 bases short, with 11 bases between. Germline values: CDR1 LGHNA, CDR2 YNFKEQ. The CDR3 loop spans 14 amino acids. CDR3 residues: CASSYPGATDTQYF. CDR3 nucleotide sequence: TGTGCCAGCAGCTACCCCGGGGCCACAGATACGCAGTATTTT.

This rearrangement joins TRBV14 to TRBJ2-5; D is ambiguous. V was cut by 3 bases and J by 14 bases, with 16 bases left in between. Germline CDR1 reads SGHDN; CDR2 reads FVKESK. The CDR3 is made up of 12 amino acids. The CDR3 protein is CASSQADGPPYF. The CDR3 DNA follows: TGTGCCAGCAGCCAGGCCGACGGTCCTCCATACTTC.

This clonotype was counted between two and nine times. V gene TRBV5-1 combines with J gene TRBJ1-2, with D possibly being TRBD1 (5 bases). Trimming took off 4 bases at V and 6 bases at J, with 19 bases between the two ends. The length of the CDR3 is 15 residues. Germline-derived CDR1 and CDR2 are SGHRS and YFSETQ. CDR3 in amino acids: CASSTDSLYGDGYTF. CDR3 nucleotide sequence: TGCGCCAGCAGCACCGACAGCCTTTACGGGGATGGCTACACCTTC.

The chain is built from TRBV12-3 or TRBV12-4 and TRBJ1-5; D might be TRBD1 (5 bases). CDR3 length: 14 residues. V was clipped by 3 bases and J by 2 bases, with 8 bases between them. The CDR3 spells CASSFRDGNQPQHF. CDR3 sequence (DNA): TGTGCCAGCAGTTTCAGGGACGGCAATCAGCCCCAGCATTTT.

A few counts support this clonotype. The gene calls are TRBV11-3 and TRBJ2-5; D is undetermined. The germline CDR1 and CDR2 sequences are SGHNT and YENEEA. The CDR3 has 13 amino acids. The ends were cut back, 5 bases at V and 4 bases at J, with 11 bases in the middle. The CDR3 here is CASSPGLLETQYF. The CDR3 DNA reads as TGTGCCAGCAGCCCGGGCCTATTAGAGACCCAGTACTTC.

The V call is TRBV5-1, the J call TRBJ1-1, with TRBD1 matching 10 bases. The germline CDR1 and CDR2 sequences are SGHRS and YFSETQ. The V and J ends lost 5 bases and 0 bases, in that order; junction bases with no gene match: 16. CDR3 length: 19 residues. The CDR3 DNA follows: TGCGCCAGCAGTTTGTTGGGCGTCCGGGACAGGGGAATGAACACTGAAGCTTTCTTT. It codes for CASSLLGVRDRGMNTEAFF.

The rearrangement joins TRBV19 to TRBJ2-3; the match to TRBD2 covers 9 bases. The V gene end was trimmed by 7 bases and the J gene end by 3 bases; junction bases not matched to a gene: 2. Germline V gene sequence: CDR1 LNHDA, CDR2 SQIVND (reference sequence). The CDR3 extends over 13 amino acids. The CDR3 nucleotides are TGTGCCAGTACTAGCGGGATAACAGATACGCAGTATTTT. Protein: CASTSGITDTQYF.

The chain uses TRBV27 and TRBJ1-1, with D possibly TRBD1 on 5 matching bases. Deletions cut 6 bases from V and 5 bases from J, with 16 bases between. Germline lookup yields CDR1 MNHEY and CDR2 SMNVEV (reference sequence). The CDR3 loop spans 14 amino acids. In DNA form, the CDR3 reads TGTGCCAGCAGCAAGGGGCAGGGCGAGACTGAAGCTTTCTTT. It specifies CASSKGQGETEAFF.

In its sample, this clonotype was seen many times. One end of the junction fails to match germline, which may point to a read error. The chain employs TRBV11-2 and TRBJ2-7; D unresolved. This CDR3 has 11 amino acids. Per germline, CDR1 SGHAT and CDR2 FQNNGV. CDR3 sequence: CASSSSDEQYF. In DNA, the CDR3 is TGTGCCAGCAGCTCCTCCGACGAGCAGTACTTC.

This clonotype occurred a few times. V usage is TRBV29-1 and J usage is TRBJ1-1; D ambiguous. The CDR3 totals 11 residues. The V and J ends lost 7 bases and 4 bases respectively, with 10 bases between them. CDR1 and CDR2 (germline): SQVTM, ANQGSEA. The CDR3 spells CSALRATEAFF. The DNA for the CDR3 is TGCAGCGCCTTAAGAGCCACTGAAGCTTTCTTT. The full variable domain, its missing parts supplied by reference TRBV29-1 and TRBJ1-1, is SAVISQKPSRDICQRGTSLTIQCQVDSQVTMMFWYRQQPGQSLTLIATANQGSEATYESGFVIDKFPISRPNLTFSTLTVSNMSPEDSSIYLCSALRATEAFFGQGTRLTVV.

Points on this clonotype: One junction end disagrees with the germline gene, perhaps due to a read error. The chain has TRBV12-3 or TRBV12-4 and TRBJ1-6, with 8 positions matching TRBD1. The CDR3 consists of 14 residues. CDR3 sequence (DNA): TGTGCCGGCAGAAAGACAGGGGCGCATTCACCCCTCCACTTT. This translates into CAGRKTGAHSPLHF.

The rearrangement joins TRBV6-1 to TRBJ1-1; D not resolved. The CDR3 has 12 amino acids. Germline V gene sequence: CDR1 MNHNS, CDR2 SASEGT. V shed 6 bases and J shed 1 base, with 6 bases lying between them. This CDR3 is CASRKANTEAFF. The CDR3 nucleotides are TGTGCCAGCAGGAAGGCGAACACTGAAGCTTTCTTT.

Note on this clonotype: One end of the junction varies from germline; a read error may be responsible. The chain employs TRBV12-3 or TRBV12-4 and TRBJ1-1, with a possible D match to TRBD1 (5 bases). The length of the CDR3 is 16 residues. The CDR3 region is CASSQVLGHLNTEAFF. The CDR3 coding sequence is TGCGCCAGCAGCCAAGTTCTCGGACACTTGAACACTGAAGCTTTCTTT.

On this clonotype itself: A single base separates this from a much larger clone, so it may be a read error. This rearrangement joins TRBV11-2 to TRBJ2-1; possibly TRBD2 for D (6 bases). Trimming took off 5 bases at V and 6 bases at J, with 11 bases between the two ends. This CDR3 contains 13 residues. CDR1 is SGHAT and CDR2 is FQNNGV in the germline V gene. CDR3 bases: TGTGCCAGCAGCCCCGGACTACTCAATGAGCAGTTCTTC. Amino acids: CASSPGLLNEQFF.

The chain links TRBV6-5 to TRBJ2-1; D gene ambiguous. CDR1 and CDR2 from the germline V gene are MNHEY and SVGAGI. The ends were cut back, 2 bases at V and 10 bases at J, with 9 bases in the middle. This CDR3 is built from 12 residues. DNA for the CDR3: TGTGCCAGCAGTTACGTATCTGAAGAGCAGTTCTTC. The encoded protein is CASSYVSEEQFF.

V usage is TRBV2 and J usage is TRBJ2-3; TRBD2 is a possible D gene (7 bases). The germline gives CDR1 SNHLY, CDR2 FYNNEI. The CDR3 has 15 amino acids. The V end lost 1 base, the J end lost 5 bases, and 13 bases lay between the germline ends. This CDR3 reads CASSEERGGGDTQYF. CDR3 DNA: TGTGCCAGCAGTGAAGAGAGGGGGGGCGGAGATACGCAGTATTTT.

This clonotype has more than one count but fewer than ten. V usage is TRBV20-1 and J usage is TRBJ1-4, with D perhaps matching TRBD1 (5 bases). Germline CDR1 reads DFQATT; CDR2 reads SNEGSKA (reference sequence). The CDR3 covers 12 residues. V was cut by 6 bases and J by 8 bases, with 13 bases left in between. The CDR3 loop is CSAGVGGEKLFF. The CDR3, as DNA: TGCAGTGCCGGGGTGGGGGGAGAAAAACTGTTTTTT.

This clonotype was counted a few times. This rearrangement joins TRBV6-1 to TRBJ2-2, with 7 bases lining up with TRBD2. Trimming cost V 8 bases and J 1 base; bases outside gene matches: 1. Per germline, CDR1 MNHNS and CDR2 SASEGT. The CDR3 has 13 amino acids. Here the CDR3 reads CASGGVNTGELFF. As DNA, the CDR3 is TGTGCCAGCGGGGGGGTGAACACCGGGGAGCTGTTTTTT.

The chain combines TRBV5-5 with TRBJ2-7, with D hard to call. The CDR3 is 15 amino acids. Germline V gene data show CDR1 as SGHKS and CDR2 as YYEKEE (reference sequence). V shed 4 bases and J shed 0 bases, with 14 bases lying between them. DNA of the CDR3: TGTGCCAGCAGCGACTTGACTGGGAACTCCTACGAGCAGTACTTC. Its translation: CASSDLTGNSYEQYF.